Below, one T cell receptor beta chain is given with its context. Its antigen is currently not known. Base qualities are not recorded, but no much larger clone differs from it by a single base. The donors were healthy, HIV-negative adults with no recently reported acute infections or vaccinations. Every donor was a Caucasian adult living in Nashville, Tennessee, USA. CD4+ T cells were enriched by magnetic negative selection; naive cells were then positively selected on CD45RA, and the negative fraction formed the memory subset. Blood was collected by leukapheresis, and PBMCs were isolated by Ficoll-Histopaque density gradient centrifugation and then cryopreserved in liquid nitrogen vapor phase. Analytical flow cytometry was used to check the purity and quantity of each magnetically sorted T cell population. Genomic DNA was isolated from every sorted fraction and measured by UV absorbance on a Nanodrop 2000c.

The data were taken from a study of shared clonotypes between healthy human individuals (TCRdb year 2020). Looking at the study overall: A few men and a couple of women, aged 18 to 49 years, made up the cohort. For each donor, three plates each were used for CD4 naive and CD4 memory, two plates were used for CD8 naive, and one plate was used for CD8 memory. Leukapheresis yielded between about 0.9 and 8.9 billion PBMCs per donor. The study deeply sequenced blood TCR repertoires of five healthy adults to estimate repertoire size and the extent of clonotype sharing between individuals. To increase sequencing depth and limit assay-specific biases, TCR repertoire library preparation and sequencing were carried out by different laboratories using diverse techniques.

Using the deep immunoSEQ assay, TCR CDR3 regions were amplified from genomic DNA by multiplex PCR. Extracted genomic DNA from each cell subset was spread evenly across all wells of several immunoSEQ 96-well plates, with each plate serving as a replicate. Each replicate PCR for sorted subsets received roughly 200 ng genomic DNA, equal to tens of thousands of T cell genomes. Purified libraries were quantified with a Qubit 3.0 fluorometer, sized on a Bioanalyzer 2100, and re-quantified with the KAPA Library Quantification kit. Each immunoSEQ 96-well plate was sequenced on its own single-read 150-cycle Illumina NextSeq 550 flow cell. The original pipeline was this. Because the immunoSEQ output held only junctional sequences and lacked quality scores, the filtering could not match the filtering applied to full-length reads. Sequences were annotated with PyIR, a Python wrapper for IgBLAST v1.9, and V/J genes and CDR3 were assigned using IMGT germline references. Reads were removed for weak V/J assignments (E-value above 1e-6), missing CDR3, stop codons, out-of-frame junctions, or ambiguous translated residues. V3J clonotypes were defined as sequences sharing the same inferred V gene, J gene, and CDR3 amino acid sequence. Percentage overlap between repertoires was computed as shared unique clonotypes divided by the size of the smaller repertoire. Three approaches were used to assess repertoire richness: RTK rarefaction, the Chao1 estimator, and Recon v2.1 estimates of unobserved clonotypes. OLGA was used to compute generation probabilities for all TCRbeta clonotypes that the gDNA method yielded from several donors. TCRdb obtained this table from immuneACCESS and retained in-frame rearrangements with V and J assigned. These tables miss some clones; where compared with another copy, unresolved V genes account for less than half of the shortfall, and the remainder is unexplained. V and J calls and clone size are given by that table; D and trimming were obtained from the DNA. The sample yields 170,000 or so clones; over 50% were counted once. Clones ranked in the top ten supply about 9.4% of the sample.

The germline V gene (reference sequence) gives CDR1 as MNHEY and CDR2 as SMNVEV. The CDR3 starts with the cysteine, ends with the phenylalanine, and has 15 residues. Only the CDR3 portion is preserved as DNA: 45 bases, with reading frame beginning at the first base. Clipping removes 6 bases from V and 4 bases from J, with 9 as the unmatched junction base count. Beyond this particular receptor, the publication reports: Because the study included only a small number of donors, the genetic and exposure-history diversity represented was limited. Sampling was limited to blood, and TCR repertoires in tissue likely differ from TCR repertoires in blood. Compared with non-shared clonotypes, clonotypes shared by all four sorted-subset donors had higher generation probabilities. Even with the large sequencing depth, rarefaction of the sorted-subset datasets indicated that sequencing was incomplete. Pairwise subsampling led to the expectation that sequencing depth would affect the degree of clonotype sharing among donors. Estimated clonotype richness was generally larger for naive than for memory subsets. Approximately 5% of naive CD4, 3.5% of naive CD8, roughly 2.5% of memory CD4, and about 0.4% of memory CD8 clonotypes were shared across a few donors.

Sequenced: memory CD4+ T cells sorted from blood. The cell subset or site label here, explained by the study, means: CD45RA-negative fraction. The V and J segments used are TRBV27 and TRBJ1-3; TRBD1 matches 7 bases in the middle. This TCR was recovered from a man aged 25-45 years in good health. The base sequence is TGTGCCAGCAGCTTAGGGGGCCAGACCGGAAACACCATATATTTT. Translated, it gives CASSLGGQTGNTIYF.